This entry lists 18 T cell receptor beta chains sequenced from one sample in a study of CD8 T cells in ankylosing spondylitis. MiXCR was run by TCRdb on the 5' RACE reads, yielding one entry per CDR3 protein. The profile covers 150,000 to 200,000 distinct CDR3 sequences, with about 17% appearing a single time and about 7.8% taken by the ten largest. The specimen sequenced was blood, either unsorted or a sorted T cell fraction (not recorded which). Receptors were obtained from a male donor with ankylosing spondylitis or in good health (not recorded which).

The chain links TRBV12-3 or TRBV12-4 to TRBJ2-5; a weak D match, TRBD2 (5 bases). The CDR3 sequence is 13 residues long. The V end lost 4 bases, the J end lost 5 bases, and 11 bases lay between the germline ends. The CDR3 DNA reads as TGTGCCAGCAGTTGGACGGAGCGGGAGACCCAGTACTTC. Translating gives CASSWTERETQYF.

This clonotype appeared many times. This chain joins TRBV6-1 and TRBJ2-7; D uncertain. Germline V gene sequence: CDR1 MNHNS, CDR2 SASEGT. V lost 5 bases and J lost 5, with 7 bases in between. This CDR3 contains 11 residues. The CDR3 reads CASSLQNEQYF. The CDR3 region has the DNA TGTGCCAGCAGTTTGCAGAACGAGCAGTACTTC.

This clonotype has at least ten counts. The rearrangement joins TRBV5-1 to TRBJ2-2, with 7 bases identical to TRBD1. Trimming took 0 bases from V and 5 from J; bases not matched to a gene: 4. Germline CDR1 and CDR2: SGHRS and YFSETQ. The CDR3 runs to 15 residues. The CDR3 loop is CASSLGTGQTGELFF. The CDR3 DNA reads TGCGCCAGCAGCTTGGGGACAGGCCAGACCGGGGAGCTGTTTTTT.

The chain carries TRBV5-1 and TRBJ1-5; D is unclear. CDR3 size: 14 residues. Germline V lookup: CDR1 SGHRS, CDR2 YFSETQ. V dropped 4 bases and J dropped 9 bases, with 17 bases sitting between them. The CDR3 spells CASSVGSQSSPQHF. The CDR3 bases are TGCGCCAGCAGCGTCGGTTCACAATCATCGCCCCAGCATTTT.

Ten or more counts support this clonotype. V usage is TRBV10-3 and J usage is TRBJ1-1; a possible D gene is TRBD1 (6 bases). Trimming removed 6 bases from V and 3 bases from J, with 14 bases in between. The CDR3 is made up of 14 amino acids. Germline CDR1 ENHRY, CDR2 SYGVKD. CDR3 DNA: TGTGCCATCAGGGGGGACACCAGTTACACTGAAGCTTTCTTT. This translates into CAIRGDTSYTEAFF.

There are many counts of this clonotype. This chain connects TRBV5-1 to TRBJ2-3, with TRBD2 matching 8 bases. The junction had 11 bases not matched to a gene; V was cut back by 9 bases and J by 2 bases. CDR3 length equals 15 residues. Germline loops: CDR1 SGHRS, CDR2 YFSETQ. The CDR3 DNA follows: TGCGCCACCAAGTGGGGACTAGAGGTCACAGATACGCAGTATTTT. Translated, it gives CATKWGLEVTDTQYF.

This clonotype was recorded at least ten times. The chain carries TRBV25-1 and TRBJ2-3; D is ambiguous. The CDR3 is made up of 14 amino acids. Trimming cost V 7 bases and J 2 bases, with 13 bases left between them. Germline V gene lookup returns CDR1 MGHDK and CDR2 SYGVNS. The DNA for the CDR3 is TGTGCCAGCAAGATGGGCTTCAACACAGATACGCAGTATTTT. It yields the protein CASKMGFNTDTQYF. The full variable domain, completed using reference TRBV25-1 and TRBJ2-3, is EADIYQTPRYLVIGTGKKITLECSQTMGHDKMYWYQQDPGMELHLIHYSYGVNSTEKGDLSSESTVSRIRTEHFPLTLESARPSHTSQYLCASKMGFNTDTQYFGPGTRLTVL.

This clonotype showed up just a few times. The rearrangement links TRBV28 to TRBJ2-3; D is unclear. Germline V gene sequence: CDR1 MDHEN, CDR2 SYDVKM. Trimming removed 2 bases at V and 6 bases at J, with 6 bases between. The CDR3 consists of 12 residues. The CDR3 DNA follows: TGTGCCAGCAGTTTAGGGTGGGATACGCAGTATTTT. Its translation is CASSLGWDTQYF.

The V gene is TRBV20-1, the J gene TRBJ2-5; 9 bases agree with TRBD1. The CDR3 loop spans 15 amino acids. Germline CDR1 reads DFQATT; CDR2 reads SNEGSKA (reference sequence). V lost 6 bases and J lost 2; bases outside the gene matches: 10. As DNA, the CDR3 is TGCAGTGCCGGCCCCGGACAGGGGCCGCAAGAGACCCAGTACTTC. Protein: CSAGPGQGPQETQYF.

This clonotype was seen at least ten times. The J gene is TRBJ2-3, the V gene TRBV10-3; D remains ambiguous. Germline V gene lookup returns CDR1 ENHRY and CDR2 SYGVKD. This CDR3 is 12 amino acids long. V lost 6 bases to trimming and J lost 5 bases, with 9 bases between them. CDR3 protein: CAIRADLDTQYF. The CDR3 DNA reads as TGTGCCATCAGGGCGGACCTAGATACGCAGTATTTT.

In its sample, this clonotype was seen many times. The V call is TRBV10-3, the J call TRBJ2-1, with TRBD2 matching over 7 bases. The V and J ends lost 4 bases and 9 bases, in that order; junction bases with no gene match: 9. Germline-derived CDR1 and CDR2 are ENHRY and SYGVKD. The CDR3 sequence is 14 residues long. CDR3 in DNA: TGTGCCATCAGTGTCGTGGCGGGAGATGGTGAGCAGTTCTTC. Translating gives CAISVVAGDGEQFF.

As to this clonotype: A much larger clone differs by one base, so this may be a read error. Likely a read error: the CDR3 ends without its conserved phenylalanine or tryptophan. It is unclear where the CDR3 begins or ends on the DNA, so no DNA is shown, and the CDR3 is as TCRdb lists it. The V call is TRBV4-2, the J call TRBJ2-1; the table's D gene call, TRBD2, was not cross checked with the DNA. CDR1 is LGHNA and CDR2 is YNFKEQ in the germline V gene. The CDR3 is 11 amino acids long, termini counted. The CDR3 sequence: CASSRQRYEFL.

The chain is built from TRBV6-6 and TRBJ2-3, with D unresolved. The CDR3 is made up of 14 amino acids. Germline CDR1 and CDR2: MNHNY and SVGAGI (reference sequence). V dropped 2 bases and J dropped 2 bases, with 8 bases sitting between them. In DNA form, the CDR3 reads TGTGCCAGCAGTTACGAGATCGACACAGATACGCAGTATTTT. It specifies CASSYEIDTDTQYF.

The chain uses TRBV30 and TRBJ1-2; D is unclear. Looked up from germline, CDR1 is GTSNPN and CDR2 is SVGIG (reference sequence). V was pared by 0 bases and J by 2 bases, with 4 bases between. The CDR3 spans 12 residues. The CDR3 region is CAWSVQNYGYTF. In nucleotides, the CDR3 is TGTGCCTGGAGTGTACAGAACTATGGCTACACCTTC. The variable domain in full, completed from reference TRBV30 and TRBJ1-2, reads SQTIHQWPATLVQPVGSPLSLECTVEGTSNPNLYWYRQAAGRGLQLLFYSVGIGQISSEVPQNLSASRPQDRQFILSSKKLLLSDSGFYLCAWSVQNYGYTFGSGTRLTVV.

This clonotype was counted only a few times. The V call is TRBV7-9, the J call TRBJ1-1; D is perhaps TRBD1 (6 bases). The germline gives CDR1 SEHNR, CDR2 FQNEAQ (reference sequence). This CDR3 contains 15 residues. The CDR3 region is CARDRLRVPNTEAFF. The CDR3 nucleotides read TGTGCTAGAGACAGGTTGAGGGTTCCGAACACTGAAGCTTTCTTT.

This clonotype showed up many times. The V gene is TRBV6-1, the J gene TRBJ2-5, with D possibly being TRBD1 (6 bases). The CDR3 is 15 amino acids. V was cut by 1 base and J by 1 base, with 10 bases left in between. Germline V lookup: CDR1 MNHNS, CDR2 SASEGT. The CDR3 region has the DNA TGTGCCAGCAGTGAAGTCGGACAGCTCCAAGAGACCCAGTACTTC. This sequence encodes CASSEVGQLQETQYF.

This clonotype turned up a few times. The CDR3 nucleotides read TGTGCCAGCTCACCGGGACAGGGGGATCGATGGTACTTC. Residues: CASSPGQGDRWYF. The V and J genes are TRBV18 and TRBJ2-7; TRBD1 aligns across 11 bases. V gave up 3 bases and J gave up 12 bases; unmatched junction bases: 7. CDR3 length: 13 residues. The germline gives CDR1 KGHSH, CDR2 LQKENI.

CDR3 in DNA: TGTGCCAGCAGTGACGGGACAAATCAGCCCCAGCATTTT. Translated: CASSDGTNQPQHF. The chain has TRBV25-1 and TRBJ1-5, with D tentatively TRBD1 (6 bases). Germline V gene sequence: CDR1 MGHDK, CDR2 SYGVNS. CDR3 length: 13 residues. The V end lost 3 bases, the J end lost 4 bases, and 7 bases lay between the germline ends.